Each of the 22 T cell receptor beta chains below was sequenced from the same sample in a study of regulatory T cells in long-lasting Graves disease. According to the study, TCR beta libraries were built with iRepertoire HTBI primers and CDR3-region Arm-PCR. TCRdb reanalysed the multiplex PCR reads using MiXCR and keeps one entry per CDR3 protein. The data hold 300,000 to 400,000 distinct CDR3 sequences, with roughly a sixth observed a single time. Noted time point: newly diagnosed GD, antithyroid drugs for less than 3 months. Extracted PBMC RNA gave rise to the TCR library. This same sample was also taken into another study, of T cells in Graves' hyperthyroidism and ophthalmopathy.

This sample comprised peripheral blood mononuclear cells (PBMCs), obtained at new diagnosis, from a patient treated with antithyroid drugs. These receptors originate from a man aged 35 to 55 with Graves disease.

Worth noting for this clonotype: A junction boundary mismatches the germline segment, possibly from a read error. The chain joins TRBV7-6 to TRBJ2-5, with TRBD1 matching 8 bases. The CDR3 is 16 residues long. Germline loops: CDR1 SGHVS, CDR2 FNYEAQ. The CDR3: CASGLNRDRSPETQYF. The CDR3, as DNA: TGTGCCAGCGGCTTAAACCGGGACAGGTCCCCAGAGACCCAGTACTTC. The full variable domain, its missing parts supplied by reference TRBV7-6 and TRBJ2-5, is GAGVSQSPRYKVTKRGQDVALRCDPISGHVSLYWYRQALGQGPEFLTYFNYEAQQDKSGLPNDRFSAERPEGSISTLTIQRTEQRDSAMYRCASGLNRDRSPETQYFGPGTRLLVL.

V usage is TRBV5-1 and J usage is TRBJ2-3; TRBD2 matches 12 bases. Germline V lookup: CDR1 SGHRS, CDR2 YFSETQ. This CDR3 has 19 residues. With 3 bases clipped from V and 2 bases from J, the junction kept 13 bases outside the gene matches. CDR3 sequence reads: CASSSAHLGLAGITDTQYF. The CDR3 DNA reads TGCGCCAGCAGCTCGGCGCATTTAGGACTAGCGGGGATCACAGATACGCAGTATTTT.

There are many counts of this clonotype. The chain has TRBV11-3 and TRBJ2-2, with 7 bases aligning to TRBD1. The germline V gene encodes CDR1 SGHNT and CDR2 YENEEA. This CDR3 region has 14 residues. Trimming cost V 6 bases and J 4 bases; bases outside gene matches: 5. CDR3 amino acids: CASSGTGVTGELFF. The CDR3 nucleotides read TGTGCCAGCAGTGGAACAGGGGTCACCGGGGAGCTGTTTTTT.

The genes are TRBV28 and TRBJ2-1, with TRBD2 as a possible D gene (7 bases). V lost 7 bases and J 7 bases, leaving 14 bases between the germline ends. The CDR3 consists of 13 residues. Per germline, CDR1 MDHEN and CDR2 SYDVKM. The CDR3 coding sequence is TGTGCCAGCATCCGGGGGGCACGGAATGAGCAGTTCTTC. Translation gives CASIRGARNEQFF. Using reference TRBV28 and TRBJ2-1 for the parts outside the CDR3, the full variable domain is DVKVTQSSRYLVKRTGEKVFLECVQDMDHENMFWYRQDPGLGLRLIYFSYDVKMKEKGDIPEGYSVSREKKERFSLILESASTNQTSMYLCASIRGARNEQFFGPGTRLTVL.

The rearrangement links TRBV7-9 to TRBJ2-5; 8 bases fit TRBD1. There are 16 residues in the CDR3. With 6 bases clipped from V and 5 bases from J, the junction kept 14 bases outside the gene matches. Germline CDR1 is SEHNR and CDR2 is FQNEAQ (reference sequence). The CDR3 nucleotides read TGTGCCAGCAGGCATGGCAGGGGGCTACTTGGGGAGACCCAGTACTTC. Translation: CASRHGRGLLGETQYF. Combining the CDR3 with reference TRBV7-9 and TRBJ2-5 gives the whole variable domain DTGVSQNPRHKITKRGQNVTFRCDPISEHNRLYWYRQTLGQGPEFLTYFQNEAQLEKSRLLSDRFSAERPKGSFSTLEIQRTEQGDSAMYLCASRHGRGLLGETQYFGPGTRLLVL.

A remark on this clonotype: Because the CDR3 is missing its conserved closing phenylalanine or tryptophan, this is likely a read error. The genes are TRBV2 and TRBJ2-7, with 9 bases matching TRBD1. CDR3 length: 12 amino acids. V shed 7 bases and J 5 bases; nucleotides not matched to a gene: 3. Germline V CDR1 and CDR2: SNHLY, FYNNEI. The CDR3 sequence: CASKDRGDEQYL. The CDR3 nucleotides read TGTGCCAGCAAGGACAGGGGAGACGAGCAGTACCTC.

This clonotype was observed many times. V and J are TRBV5-8 and TRBJ1-5, with D tentatively TRBD1 (6 bases). The CDR3 loop spans 14 amino acids. The V end was cut by 4 bases, the J end by 5 bases, with 13 bases between. Germline CDR1 reads SGHTS; CDR2 reads YDEGEE. CDR3 residues: CASSGQQGYQPQHF. The CDR3 region has the DNA TGTGCCAGCAGCGGACAACAGGGTTATCAGCCCCAGCATTTT.

This clonotype was counted ten times or more. The chain uses TRBV5-1 and TRBJ1-3, with D perhaps TRBD1 (5 bases). Germline V CDR1 and CDR2: SGHRS, YFSETQ. CDR3 length equals 16 residues. Trimming removed 5 bases from V and 3 bases from J, with 18 bases in between. CDR3 sequence: CASRRTSGTNGNTIYF. Written as DNA, the CDR3 is TGCGCCAGCAGACGTACCTCCGGGACGAATGGAAACACCATATATTTT.

As regards this clonotype: Since a much larger clone is just one base distant, this may be a read error. This chain joins TRBV2 and TRBJ1-2; D possibly corresponds to TRBD1 (6 bases). The CDR3 is 11 amino acids. CDR1 and CDR2 from the germline V gene are SNHLY and FYNNEI. The CDR3 DNA is TGTGCCAGTACTCAGGGGAATGGCTACGCCTTC. Residues: CASTQGNGYAF.

The gene calls are TRBV29-1 and TRBJ2-3; the D gene is possibly TRBD2 (6 bases). The germline CDR1 and CDR2 sequences are SQVTM and ANQGSEA. The length of the CDR3 is 14 residues. V lost 6 bases and J lost 3, with 16 bases in between. The CDR3 region has the DNA TGCAGCGTCTCACCGGGACTCACTACAGATACGCAGTATTTT. Residues: CSVSPGLTTDTQYF.

At least ten counts were recorded for this clonotype. At one end the junction does not follow the germline gene, possibly because of a read error. This chain connects TRBV5-1 to TRBJ2-3; TRBD1 might be the D (5 bases). Per germline, CDR1 SGHRS and CDR2 YFSETQ. The CDR3 is 13 residues long. The CDR3 spells CASSLPGKDTQYF. CDR3 sequence (DNA): TGTGCCAGCAGCTTGCCAGGGAAGGATACGCAGTATTTT.

This clonotype was observed at least ten times. The V call is TRBV6-1, the J call TRBJ2-1; D remains ambiguous. V lost 1 base, J lost 8 bases, and 6 bases lay in between. CDR1 is MNHNS and CDR2 is SASEGT in the germline V gene. The CDR3 consists of 12 residues. CDR3 sequence: CASSEGYHEQFF. CDR3 DNA sequence: TGTGCCAGCAGTGAAGGGTATCATGAGCAGTTCTTC.

In the case of this clonotype: Since a much larger clone is just one base distant, this may be a read error. No conserved phenylalanine or tryptophan ends this CDR3, so it is likely a read error. The chain links TRBV7-9 to TRBJ2-7, with D maybe TRBD2 (5 bases). The J call may be incorrect, as the DNA end agrees better with TRBJ2-1. This CDR3 region has 12 residues. Looked up from germline, CDR1 is SEHNR and CDR2 is FQNEAQ (reference sequence). The CDR3 reads CASSQVGGEQFS. The CDR3 DNA is TGTGCCAGCAGCCAAGTCGGAGGAGAGCAGTTCTCC.

This clonotype occurred many times. The gene calls are TRBV5-6 and TRBJ2-1; D unclear. CDR1 SGHDT and CDR2 YYEEEE come from the germline V gene. Trimming pared 4 bases from V and 6 bases from J, leaving 17 bases between. This CDR3 spans 15 amino acids. Written as DNA, the CDR3 is TGTGCCAGCAGCCCCACTGAGTCCAGCCCCAATGAGCAGTTCTTC. Translation: CASSPTESSPNEQFF.

This clonotype was counted ten times or more. The chain employs TRBV5-1 and TRBJ2-3; the match to TRBD2 covers 12 bases. Germline V gene lookup returns CDR1 SGHRS and CDR2 YFSETQ. V was clipped by 4 bases and J by 0 bases; unmatched bases: 3. This CDR3 has 16 amino acids. DNA of the CDR3: TGCGCCAGCAGCGCCGGACTAGCGGGAAGCACAGATACGCAGTATTTT. Translating it yields CASSAGLAGSTDTQYF.

This clonotype was found many times. The rearrangement links TRBV6-4 to TRBJ2-1; tentative D call: TRBD1 (5 bases). CDR3 length: 13 residues. The germline gives CDR1 MRHNA, CDR2 SNTAGT. V was clipped by 3 bases and J by 14 bases, with 17 bases between them. The CDR3 DNA is TGTGCCAGCAGTGAGAGCCTATCGTCAGGGAAGTTCTTC. It translates to CASSESLSSGKFF.

This clonotype was counted many times. V gene TRBV2 combines with J gene TRBJ2-6; no clear D gene. Per germline, CDR1 SNHLY and CDR2 FYNNEI. The CDR3 is 14 amino acids. V dropped 2 bases and J dropped 2 bases, with 4 bases sitting between them. The CDR3 nucleotides read TGTGCCAGCAGTGAACTCACTGGGGCCAACGTCCTGACTTTC. It translates to CASSELTGANVLTF.

V is TRBV6-2 or TRBV6-3 and J is TRBJ1-2, with 9 nucleotides matching TRBD1. CDR3 length equals 15 residues. V was pared by 5 bases and J by 3 bases, with 7 bases of the junction left unmatched. Per the germline V gene, CDR1 is MNHEY and CDR2 is SVGEGT. The CDR3 DNA reads TGTGCCAGCAGTCCCGGGACAGGGCAGCACTATGGCTACACCTTC. Its protein is CASSPGTGQHYGYTF.

Ten or more counts support this clonotype. As DNA, the CDR3 is TGTGCCAGCAGCCCAGGTGGACAGGGTGAAGCTTTCTTT. Protein: CASSPGGQGEAFF. The rearrangement links TRBV11-3 to TRBJ1-1, with 8 bases fitting TRBD1. Germline V CDR1 and CDR2: SGHNT, YENEEA. The CDR3 contains 13 residues. V dropped 5 bases and J dropped 7; count of bases not matched to a gene: 6.

The table lists this clonotype with many counts. The chain links TRBV12-3 or TRBV12-4 to TRBJ1-1; D perhaps matches TRBD1 (6 bases). This CDR3 spans 14 amino acids. Trimming left V 2 bases short and J 1 base short, with 8 bases between. CDR3 bases: TGTGCCAGCAGTTTAAGGACAGAGAACACTGAAGCTTTCTTT. It encodes CASSLRTENTEAFF.

In its sample, this clonotype was seen many times. The V call is TRBV7-9, the J call TRBJ1-5; 11 bases are shared with TRBD1. V shed 5 bases, J shed 6 bases, and the junction held 6 bases outside the gene matches. The germline CDR1 and CDR2 sequences are SEHNR and FQNEAQ (reference sequence). The CDR3 sequence is 15 residues long. CDR3 residues: CASSLGQGASQPQHF. CDR3 bases: TGTGCCAGCAGCCTCGGACAGGGGGCGAGTCAGCCCCAGCATTTT. The full variable domain, in which reference TRBV7-9 and TRBJ1-5 provide the parts outside the CDR3, is DTGVSQNPRHKITKRGQNVTFRCDPISEHNRLYWYRQTLGQGPEFLTYFQNEAQLEKSRLLSDRFSAERPKGSFSTLEIQRTEQGDSAMYLCASSLGQGASQPQHFGDGTRLSIL.

This clonotype turned up a few times. The J gene is TRBJ2-7, the V gene TRBV12-3 or TRBV12-4, with no clear D. The V end was cut by 5 bases, the J end by 4 bases, with 15 bases between. This CDR3 region has 14 residues. The CDR3 coding sequence is TGTGCCAGCAGTCGGACGGCGTCCAGGTACGAGCAGTACTTC. Its translation is CASSRTASRYEQYF.